Listed here are 17 T cell receptor beta chains from one sample, sequenced in a study of technical replicates of blood from a handful of donors. Generated by immunoSEQ multiplex PCR, the TCRdb table keeps only in-frame clones and is missing some. The sample consists of 55,000 to 80,000 clones, 85% to 95% of them appearing once. The sample taken for sequencing was T cells isolated from PBMCs. These receptors all come from a human donor in good health.

This rearrangement joins TRBV4-1 to TRBJ2-5; 13 positions match TRBD2. The length of the CDR3 is 17 residues. The germline gives CDR1 MGHRA, CDR2 YSYEKL. V lost 1 base, J lost 0 bases, and 2 bases stayed unmatched. In DNA form, the CDR3 reads TGCGCCAGCAGCCAAGTCGGACTAGCGGGGGACCAAGAGACCCAGTACTTC. Translating it yields CASSQVGLAGDQETQYF.

The sample holds one count of this clone. The chain joins TRBV6-6 to TRBJ2-1, with 11 positions matching TRBD2. Trimming took 4 bases from V and 6 from J; bases not matched to a gene: 5. The CDR3 has 15 residues. The V gene's germline CDR1 is MNHNY and CDR2 SVGAGI (reference sequence). In DNA form, the CDR3 reads TGTGCCAGCAGTTCACTAGCGGGAGATTTCAATGAGCAGTTCTTC. This sequence encodes CASSSLAGDFNEQFF.

The genes are TRBV12-5 and TRBJ2-1; D is perhaps TRBD1 (6 bases). The germline CDR1 and CDR2 sequences are LGHNT and FRNRAP. CDR3 length equals 16 residues. V lost 6 bases to trimming and J lost 0 bases, with 15 bases between them. CDR3 amino acids: CASGSNRVGSYNEQFF. DNA for the CDR3: TGTGCTAGTGGCTCGAACAGGGTGGGCTCCTACAATGAGCAGTTCTTC.

The rearrangement joins TRBV28 to TRBJ1-2, with D maybe TRBD1 (6 bases). This CDR3 region has 12 residues. Trimming shortened V by 6 bases and J by 4 bases, and 9 bases separated the two germline ends. CDR1 and CDR2 (germline): MDHEN, SYDVKM. The CDR3 nucleotides are TGTGCCAGCAGAGACAGGATCTATGGCTACACCTTC. Translating it yields CASRDRIYGYTF.

The rearrangement links TRBV27 to TRBJ1-5, with 7 positions matching TRBD1. The germline CDR1 and CDR2 sequences are MNHEY and SMNVEV (reference sequence). The J segment lost 2 bases and the V segment lost 5 bases, leaving 6 bases of the junction unmatched. The CDR3 has 15 residues. The CDR3 DNA sequence: TGTGCCAGCAGTGGGGGACAGAGAGGCAATCAGCCCCAGCATTTT. Translated, it gives CASSGGQRGNQPQHF.

V usage is TRBV18 and J usage is TRBJ1-6; D is unclear. Germline values: CDR1 KGHSH, CDR2 LQKENI. V lost 6 bases to trimming and J lost 7 bases, with 22 bases between them. The CDR3 totals 17 residues. In DNA form, the CDR3 reads TGTGCCAGCTCCTCGCGCCCATCCTCCTCTAAAAATTCACCCCTCCACTTT. It is translated as CASSSRPSSSKNSPLHF.

The sample holds one count of this clone. The gene calls are TRBV18 and TRBJ2-2, with TRBD2 matching over 8 bases. This CDR3 contains 17 residues. Trimming removed 1 base from V and 1 base from J; junction bases left unmatched: 5. The germline V gene encodes CDR1 KGHSH and CDR2 LQKENI. CDR3 coding DNA: TGTGCCAGCTCACCACGGAGCGGGAGCGGGAACACCGGGGAGCTGTTTTTT. Protein: CASSPRSGSGNTGELFF.

The chain recombines TRBV7-9 with TRBJ2-2; possible D gene TRBD1, 5 bases. The V end was cut by 1 base, the J end by 6 bases, with 9 bases between. Germline lookup yields CDR1 SEHNR and CDR2 FQNEAQ (reference sequence). The CDR3 runs to 14 residues. The CDR3 region has the DNA TGTGCCAGCAGCTTAGTGGCGACAGCCGGGGAGCTGTTTTTT. Translation: CASSLVATAGELFF.

This chain links TRBV11-3 with TRBJ2-3; 9 bases align to TRBD2. Germline values: CDR1 SGHNT, CDR2 YENEEA. Losses at the gene ends were 0 bases for V and 4 bases for J; bases not matched to a gene: 2. CDR3 size: 15 residues. The chain's CDR3 is CASSLEGLASDTQYF. The DNA of the CDR3 is TGTGCCAGCAGCTTAGAGGGACTAGCATCAGATACGCAGTATTTT.

The V gene is TRBV6-6, the J gene TRBJ2-7; 10 positions match TRBD2. The CDR3 spans 16 residues. The trim removed 5 bases at V and 3 bases at J, leaving 10 bases unmatched. Germline V gene sequence: CDR1 MNHNY, CDR2 SVGAGI (reference sequence). CDR3 region: CASSNRRTSGIYEQYF. For the CDR3, the DNA is TGTGCCAGCAGTAATCGCCGGACTAGCGGCATCTACGAGCAGTACTTC.

The genes are TRBV2 and TRBJ1-1, with a possible D match to TRBD1 (6 bases). The CDR3 has 14 residues. Trimming pared 3 bases from V and 4 bases from J, leaving 12 bases between. Germline CDR1 reads SNHLY; CDR2 reads FYNNEI. The CDR3: CASSEDRPGTEAFF. The DNA for the CDR3 is TGTGCCAGCAGTGAGGACAGACCGGGCACTGAAGCTTTCTTT. Using reference TRBV2 and TRBJ1-1 for the parts outside the CDR3, the full variable domain is EPEVTQTPSHQVTQMGQEVILRCVPISNHLYFYWYRQILGQKVEFLVSFYNNEISEKSEIFDDQFSVERPDGSNFTLKIRSTKLEDSAMYFCASSEDRPGTEAFFGQGTRLTVV.

V and J are TRBV5-1 and TRBJ2-7, with TRBD1 identical over 9 bases. The CDR3 extends over 15 amino acids. V dropped 4 bases and J dropped 2; count of bases not matched to a gene: 7. Germline assignment: CDR1 SGHRS and CDR2 YFSETQ. As DNA, the CDR3 is TGCGCCAGCAGCCGGGACAGGGTTGGGGCCTACGAGCAGTACTTC. Residues: CASSRDRVGAYEQYF.

This chain links TRBV28 with TRBJ1-2, with D possibly being TRBD1 (6 bases). This CDR3 is built from 15 residues. Germline V gene sequence: CDR1 MDHEN, CDR2 SYDVKM. Trimming cost V 6 bases and J 8 bases, with 22 bases left between them. The CDR3, as DNA: TGTGCCAGCAGAACCCCACAGGGTTTGATTAACGGCTACACCTTC. Translating it yields CASRTPQGLINGYTF.

The genes are TRBV6-1 and TRBJ1-1; the D gene is possibly TRBD1 (6 bases). The ends were cut back, 2 bases at V and 5 bases at J, with 12 bases in the middle. The germline V gene encodes CDR1 MNHNS and CDR2 SASEGT. This CDR3 region has 14 residues. The CDR3 DNA sequence: TGTGCCAGCAGTGAAATTGGGGGCGGAACTGAAGCTTTCTTT. Its protein is CASSEIGGGTEAFF.

This sequence joins TRBV7-8 and TRBJ2-1; a possible D gene is TRBD1 (6 bases). There are 12 residues in the CDR3. Looked up from germline, CDR1 is SGHVS and CDR2 is FQNEAQ. Trimming took off 4 bases at V and 9 bases at J, with 10 bases between the two ends. CDR3: CASSSDRFEQFF. In DNA form, the CDR3 reads TGTGCCAGCAGCTCTGACAGGTTTGAGCAGTTCTTC.

The gene calls are TRBV18 and TRBJ2-1; possible D gene TRBD2, 6 bases. V dropped 0 bases and J dropped 8 bases, with 14 bases sitting between them. Germline V lookup: CDR1 KGHSH, CDR2 LQKENI. The CDR3 is 15 amino acids. The CDR3 reads CASSPPGGRAYEQFF. In nucleotides, the CDR3 is TGTGCCAGCTCACCACCGGGGGGTAGGGCATATGAGCAGTTCTTC.

This clone was detected once. The chain joins TRBV28 to TRBJ2-7; 8 bases are a match to TRBD2. The germline V gene has CDR1 MDHEN and CDR2 SYDVKM. This CDR3 is built from 14 residues. V was pared by 2 bases and J by 5 bases, with 5 bases of the junction left unmatched. CDR3 sequence reads: CASSLAGGRDEQYF. The CDR3 DNA follows: TGTGCCAGCAGTTTAGCGGGAGGCAGGGACGAGCAGTACTTC.